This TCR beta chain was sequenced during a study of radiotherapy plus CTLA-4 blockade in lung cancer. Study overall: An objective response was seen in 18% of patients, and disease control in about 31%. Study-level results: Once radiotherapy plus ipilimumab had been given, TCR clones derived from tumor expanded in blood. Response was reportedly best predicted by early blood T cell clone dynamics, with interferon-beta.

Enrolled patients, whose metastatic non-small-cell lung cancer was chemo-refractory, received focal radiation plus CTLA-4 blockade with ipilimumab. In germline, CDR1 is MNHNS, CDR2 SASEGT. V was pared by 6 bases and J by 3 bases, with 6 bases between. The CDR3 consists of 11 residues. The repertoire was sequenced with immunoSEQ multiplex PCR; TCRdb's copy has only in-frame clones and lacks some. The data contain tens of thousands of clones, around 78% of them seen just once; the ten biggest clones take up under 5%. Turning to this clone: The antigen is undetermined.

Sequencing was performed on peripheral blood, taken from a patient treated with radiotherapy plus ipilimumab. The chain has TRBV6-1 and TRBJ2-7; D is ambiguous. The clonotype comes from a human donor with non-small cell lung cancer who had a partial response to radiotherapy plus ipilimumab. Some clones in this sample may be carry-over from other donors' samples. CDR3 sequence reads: CASSYLYEQYF. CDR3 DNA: TGTGCCAGCAGCTACCTCTACGAGCAGTACTTC.